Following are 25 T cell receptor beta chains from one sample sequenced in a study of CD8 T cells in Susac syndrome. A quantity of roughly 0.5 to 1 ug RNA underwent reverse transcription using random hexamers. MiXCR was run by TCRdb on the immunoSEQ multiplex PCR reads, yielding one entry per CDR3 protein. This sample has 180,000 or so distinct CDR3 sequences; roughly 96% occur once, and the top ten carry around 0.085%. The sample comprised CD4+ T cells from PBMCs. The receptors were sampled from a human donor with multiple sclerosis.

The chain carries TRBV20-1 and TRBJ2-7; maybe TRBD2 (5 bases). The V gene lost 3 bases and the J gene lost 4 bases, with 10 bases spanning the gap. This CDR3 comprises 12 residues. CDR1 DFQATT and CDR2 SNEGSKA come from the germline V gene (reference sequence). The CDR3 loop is CSARMGGYEQYF. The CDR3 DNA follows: TGCAGTGCTAGGATGGGCGGGTACGAGCAGTACTTC.

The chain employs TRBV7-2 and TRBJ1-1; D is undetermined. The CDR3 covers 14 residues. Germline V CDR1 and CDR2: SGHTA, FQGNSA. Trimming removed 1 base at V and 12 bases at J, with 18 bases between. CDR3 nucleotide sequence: TGTGCCAGCAGCTTAGGCGAGTTGATAGCTGAGACTTTCTTT. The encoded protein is CASSLGELIAETFF.

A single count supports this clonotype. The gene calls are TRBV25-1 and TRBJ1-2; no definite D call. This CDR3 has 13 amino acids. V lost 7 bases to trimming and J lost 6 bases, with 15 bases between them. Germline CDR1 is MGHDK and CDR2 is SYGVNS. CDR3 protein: CASMPPSSHGYTF. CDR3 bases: TGTGCCAGCATGCCGCCCAGCTCCCATGGCTACACCTTC.

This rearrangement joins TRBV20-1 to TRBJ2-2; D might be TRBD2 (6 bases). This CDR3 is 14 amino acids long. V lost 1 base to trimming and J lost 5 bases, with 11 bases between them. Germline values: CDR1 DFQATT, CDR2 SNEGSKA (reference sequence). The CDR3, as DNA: TGCAGTGCTAGAGCCCCGGCGGGGACCGGGGAGCTGTTTTTT. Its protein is CSARAPAGTGELFF.

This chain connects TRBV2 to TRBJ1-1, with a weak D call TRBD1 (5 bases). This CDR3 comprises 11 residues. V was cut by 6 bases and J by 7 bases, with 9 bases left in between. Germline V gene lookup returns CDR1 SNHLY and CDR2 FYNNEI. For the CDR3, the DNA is TGTGCCAGCAGCTGGACACTTGAAGCTTTCTTT. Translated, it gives CASSWTLEAFF.

CDR3 bases: TGTGCCAGCGGAACAGGGGACAATTCACCCCTCCACTTT. Its translation: CASGTGDNSPLHF. The chain recombines TRBV7-3 with TRBJ1-6, with 7 bases aligning to TRBD1. Germline CDR1 reads SGHTA; CDR2 reads FQGTGA. Trimming removed 8 bases from V and 7 bases from J; junction bases left unmatched: 5. The CDR3 runs 13 residues.

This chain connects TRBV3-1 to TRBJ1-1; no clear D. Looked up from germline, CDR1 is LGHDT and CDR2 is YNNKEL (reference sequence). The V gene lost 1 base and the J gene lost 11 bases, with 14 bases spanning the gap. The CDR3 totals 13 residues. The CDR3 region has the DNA TGTGCCAGCAGCCAAGGTCCAACCATGATCGCTTTCTTT. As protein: CASSQGPTMIAFF. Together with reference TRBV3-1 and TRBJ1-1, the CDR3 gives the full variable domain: DTAVSQTPKYLVTQMGNDKSIKCEQNLGHDTMYWYKQDSKKFLKIMFSYNNKELIINETVPNRFSPKSPDKAHLNLHINSLELGDSAVYFCASSQGPTMIAFFGQGTRLTVV.

This CDR3 reads CASSQGLRLAVLYTQYF. CDR3 in DNA: TGTGCCAGCAGCCAAGGTCTCAGACTAGCGGTTTTATATACGCAGTATTTT. This rearrangement joins TRBV3-1 to TRBJ2-3; 9 bases agree with TRBD2. This CDR3 is built from 17 residues. Trimming removed 1 base from V and 7 bases from J; junction bases left unmatched: 12. CDR1 is LGHDT, CDR2 YNNKEL, per germline (reference sequence).

This CDR3 is CASSFGQGNYEQYF. CDR3 sequence (DNA): TGTGCCAGCAGCTTCGGACAGGGCAACTACGAGCAGTACTTC. This rearrangement joins TRBV7-9 to TRBJ2-7; 8 bases fit TRBD1. Germline CDR1 is SEHNR and CDR2 is FQNEAQ (reference sequence). Trimming cost V 3 bases and J 3 bases; bases outside gene matches: 4. The CDR3 sequence is 14 residues long.

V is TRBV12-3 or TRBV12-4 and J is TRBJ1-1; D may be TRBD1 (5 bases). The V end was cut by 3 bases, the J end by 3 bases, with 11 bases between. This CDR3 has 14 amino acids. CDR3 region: CASSLRMGDTEAFF. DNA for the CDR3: TGTGCCAGCAGTTTGAGGATGGGGGACACTGAAGCTTTCTTT.

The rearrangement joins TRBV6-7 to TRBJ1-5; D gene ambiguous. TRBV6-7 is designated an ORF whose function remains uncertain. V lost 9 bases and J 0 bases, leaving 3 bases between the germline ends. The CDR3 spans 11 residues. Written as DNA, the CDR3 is TGTGCCAGGTATAGCAATCAGCCCCAGCATTTT. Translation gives CARYSNQPQHF.

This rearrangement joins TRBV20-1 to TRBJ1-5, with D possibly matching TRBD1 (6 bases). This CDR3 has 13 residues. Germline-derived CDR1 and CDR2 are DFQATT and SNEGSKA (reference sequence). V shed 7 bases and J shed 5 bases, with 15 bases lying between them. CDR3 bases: TGCAGTGTTGGGGAACAGGGACATCAGCCCCAGCATTTT. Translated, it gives CSVGEQGHQPQHF.

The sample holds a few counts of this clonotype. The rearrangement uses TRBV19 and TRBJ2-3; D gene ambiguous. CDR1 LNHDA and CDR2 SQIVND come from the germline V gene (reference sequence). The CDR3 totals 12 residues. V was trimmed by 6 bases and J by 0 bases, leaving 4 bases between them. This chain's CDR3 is CASSGSTDTQYF. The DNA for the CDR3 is TGTGCCAGTAGCGGGAGCACAGATACGCAGTATTTT.

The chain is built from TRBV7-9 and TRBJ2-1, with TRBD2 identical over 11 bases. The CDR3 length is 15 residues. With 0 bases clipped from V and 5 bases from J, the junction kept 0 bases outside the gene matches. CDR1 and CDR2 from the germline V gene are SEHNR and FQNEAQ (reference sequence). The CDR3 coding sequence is TGTGCCAGCAGCTTAGCACTAGCGGGAGACAATGAGCAGTTCTTC. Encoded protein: CASSLALAGDNEQFF.

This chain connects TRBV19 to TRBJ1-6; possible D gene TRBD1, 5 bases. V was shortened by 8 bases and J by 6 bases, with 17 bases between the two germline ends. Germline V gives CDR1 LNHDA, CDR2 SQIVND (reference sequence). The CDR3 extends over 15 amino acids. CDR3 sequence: CASQSRGSGNSPLHF. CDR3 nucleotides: TGTGCCAGTCAGTCTCGGGGGAGCGGTAATTCACCCCTCCACTTT.

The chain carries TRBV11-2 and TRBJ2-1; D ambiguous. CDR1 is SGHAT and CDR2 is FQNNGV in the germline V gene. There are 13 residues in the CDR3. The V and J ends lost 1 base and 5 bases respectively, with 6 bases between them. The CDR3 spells CASSLARHNEQFF. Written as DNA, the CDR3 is TGTGCCAGCAGCTTAGCCAGACACAATGAGCAGTTCTTC. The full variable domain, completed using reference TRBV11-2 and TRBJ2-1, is EAGVAQSPRYKIIEKRQSVAFWCNPISGHATLYWYQQILGQGPKLLIQFQNNGVVDDSQLPKDRFSAERLKGVDSTLKIQPAKLEDSAVYLCASSLARHNEQFFGPGTRLTVL.

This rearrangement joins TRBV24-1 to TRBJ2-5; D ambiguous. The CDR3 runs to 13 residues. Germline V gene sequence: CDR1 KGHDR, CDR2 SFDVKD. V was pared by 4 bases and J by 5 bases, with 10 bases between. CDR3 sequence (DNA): TGTGCCACCAGTGACCCCATCAGGGAGACCCAGTACTTC. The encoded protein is CATSDPIRETQYF.

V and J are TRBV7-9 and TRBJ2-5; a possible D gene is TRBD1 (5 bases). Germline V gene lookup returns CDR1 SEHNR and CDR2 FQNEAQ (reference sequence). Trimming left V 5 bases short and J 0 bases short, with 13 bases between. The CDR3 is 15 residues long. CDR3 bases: TGTGCCAGCAGCACGCGAGCAGGGAACCAAGAGACCCAGTACTTC. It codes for CASSTRAGNQETQYF.

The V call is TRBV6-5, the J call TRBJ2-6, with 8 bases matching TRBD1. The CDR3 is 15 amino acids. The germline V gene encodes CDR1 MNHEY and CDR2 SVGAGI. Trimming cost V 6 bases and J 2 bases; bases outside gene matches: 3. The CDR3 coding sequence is TGTGCCAGCAGGGAACAGGGGGCTGGGGCCAACGTCCTGACTTTC. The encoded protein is CASREQGAGANVLTF.

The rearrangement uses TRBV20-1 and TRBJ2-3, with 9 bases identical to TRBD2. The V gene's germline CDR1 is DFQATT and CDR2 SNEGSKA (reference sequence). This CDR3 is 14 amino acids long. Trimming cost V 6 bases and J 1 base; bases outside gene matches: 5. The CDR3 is CSALAGRGTDTQYF. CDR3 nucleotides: TGCAGTGCCCTAGCGGGGAGGGGCACAGATACGCAGTATTTT.

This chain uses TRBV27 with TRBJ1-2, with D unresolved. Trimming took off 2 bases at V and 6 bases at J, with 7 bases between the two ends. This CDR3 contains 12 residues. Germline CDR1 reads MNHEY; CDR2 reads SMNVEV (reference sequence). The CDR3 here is CASSLNGHGYTF. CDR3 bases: TGTGCCAGCAGTTTAAATGGGCATGGCTACACCTTC.

CDR3 region: CASSVAGDRAHEQYF. The CDR3 nucleotides are TGTGCCAGCAGCGTAGCTGGAGACAGGGCCCACGAGCAGTACTTC. This chain joins TRBV9 and TRBJ2-7, with 7 bases identical to TRBD1. Germline CDR1 is SGDLS and CDR2 is YYNGEE. The CDR3 length is 15 residues. V lost 0 bases to trimming and J lost 5 bases; unmatched junction nucleotides: 8.

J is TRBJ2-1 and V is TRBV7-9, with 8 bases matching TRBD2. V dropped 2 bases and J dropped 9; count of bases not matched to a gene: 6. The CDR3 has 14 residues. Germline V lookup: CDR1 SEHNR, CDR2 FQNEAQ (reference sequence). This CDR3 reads CASSLTAGGSEQFF. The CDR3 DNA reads TGTGCCAGCAGCTTAACCGCGGGGGGAAGTGAGCAGTTCTTC. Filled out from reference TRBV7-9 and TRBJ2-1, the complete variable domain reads DTGVSQNPRHKITKRGQNVTFRCDPISEHNRLYWYRQTLGQGPEFLTYFQNEAQLEKSRLLSDRFSAERPKGSFSTLEIQRTEQGDSAMYLCASSLTAGGSEQFFGPGTRLTVL.

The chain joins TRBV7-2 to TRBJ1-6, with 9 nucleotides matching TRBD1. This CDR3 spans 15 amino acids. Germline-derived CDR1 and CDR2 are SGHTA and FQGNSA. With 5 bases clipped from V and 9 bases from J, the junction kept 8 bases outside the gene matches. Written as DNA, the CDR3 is TGTGCCAGCAGCCAACAGGGGGCAACTACTTCACCCCTCCACTTT. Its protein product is CASSQQGATTSPLHF.

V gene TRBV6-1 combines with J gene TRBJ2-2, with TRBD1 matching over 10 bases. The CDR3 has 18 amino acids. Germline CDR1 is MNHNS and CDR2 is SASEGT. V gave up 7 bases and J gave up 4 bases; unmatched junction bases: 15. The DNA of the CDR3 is TGTGCCAGCACCCTGACCCTTGGACAGGGGGTTAGCACCGGGGAGCTGTTTTTT. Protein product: CASTLTLGQGVSTGELFF.